The clone carrying this TCR beta chain was seen a handful of times. Every isolated RNA sample was fully reverse transcribed, so sequencing captured expressed TCRB transcripts. Clones were sequenced by immunoSEQ multiplex PCR, and TCRdb holds only the in-frame ones, with some missing. The sample lists 500,000 to 700,000 clones, about 14% occurring once. The data stem from a study of beta chain features in type 1 diabetes. V was trimmed by 5 bases and J by 3 bases, leaving 5 bases between them. Germline CDR1 is SGHDT and CDR2 is YYEEEE. The CDR3 runs 11 residues. The rearrangement uses TRBV5-6 and TRBJ1-1, with unresolved D. The sequencing input was naive CD4+ T cells from blood. The sequence derives from a man aged 18 to 35 in good health. CDR3 in DNA: TGTGCCAGCAGGTTCCACACTGAAGCTTTCTTT. Translation: CASRFHTEAFF.